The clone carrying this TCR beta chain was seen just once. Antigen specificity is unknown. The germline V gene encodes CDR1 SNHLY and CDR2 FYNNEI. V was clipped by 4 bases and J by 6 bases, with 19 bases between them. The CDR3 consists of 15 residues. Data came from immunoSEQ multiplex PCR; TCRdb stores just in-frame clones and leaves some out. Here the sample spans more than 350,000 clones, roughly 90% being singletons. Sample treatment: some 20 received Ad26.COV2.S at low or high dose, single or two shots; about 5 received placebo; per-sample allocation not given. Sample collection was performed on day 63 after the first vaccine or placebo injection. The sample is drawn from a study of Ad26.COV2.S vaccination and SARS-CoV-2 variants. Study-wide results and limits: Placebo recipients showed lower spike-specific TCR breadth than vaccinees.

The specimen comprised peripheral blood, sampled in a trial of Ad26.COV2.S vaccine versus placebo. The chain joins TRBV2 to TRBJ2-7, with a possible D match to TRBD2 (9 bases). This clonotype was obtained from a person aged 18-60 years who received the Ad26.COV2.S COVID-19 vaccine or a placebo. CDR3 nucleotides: TGTGCCAGCAGTGGCCTGGCTAGCGGGACAGGCGAGCAGTACTTC. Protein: CASSGLASGTGEQYF.